The 21 T cell receptor beta chains below come from one sample, sequenced in a study of T cells in Graves' hyperthyroidism and ophthalmopathy. Amplified TCR beta CDR3 regions derived from RNA transcripts. The TCR CDR3 first-round RT-PCR relied on the HTBI primer set. TCRdb reanalysed the multiplex PCR reads using MiXCR and keeps one entry per CDR3 protein. The sample includes about 400,000 distinct CDR3 sequences, 20% to 25% of them seen just once. The sequenced sample was blood. The receptors derive from a man between 50 and 59 years old with Graves' hyperthyroidism.

This clonotype was detected many times. V usage is TRBV3-1 and J usage is TRBJ2-3; 12 nucleotides line up with TRBD2. This CDR3 has 16 residues. Germline CDR1 and CDR2: LGHDT and YNNKEL (reference sequence). V was clipped by 3 bases and J by 1 base; unmatched bases: 2. The CDR3 region is CASSHGTSGRTDTQYF. The CDR3, as DNA: TGTGCCAGCAGCCACGGGACTAGCGGGCGCACAGATACGCAGTATTTT.

J is TRBJ2-3 and V is TRBV29-1; maybe TRBD2 (6 bases). The CDR3 runs to 14 residues. Germline CDR1 and CDR2: SQVTM and ANQGSEA. V gave up 1 base and J gave up 6 bases, with 14 bases separating them. The CDR3 sequence: CSVEGIGGSDTQYF. The CDR3 nucleotides are TGCAGCGTTGAAGGCATAGGAGGGTCGGATACGCAGTATTTT.

This clonotype showed up just a few times. The chain is built from TRBV6-1 and TRBJ2-7; 9 bases agree with TRBD2. The CDR3 runs 16 residues. The germline V gene encodes CDR1 MNHNS and CDR2 SASEGT. V shed 5 bases and J 0 bases; nucleotides not matched to a gene: 8. This CDR3 reads CASSRTGTSYSYEQYF. The CDR3 coding sequence is TGTGCCAGCAGTCGAACCGGGACTAGCTACTCCTACGAGCAGTACTTC.

The table lists this clonotype with a few counts. This sequence joins TRBV5-1 and TRBJ2-1; D call uncertain. The CDR3 loop spans 15 amino acids. CDR1 and CDR2 from the germline V gene are SGHRS and YFSETQ. Trimming took off 1 base at V and 9 bases at J, with 17 bases between the two ends. The DNA of the CDR3 is TGCGCCAGCAGCTTGATGTCCGGAGAGTCGAGTGAGCAGTTCTTC. It codes for CASSLMSGESSEQFF. The whole variable domain, remainder taken from reference TRBV5-1 and TRBJ2-1, is KAGVTQTPRYLIKTRGQQVTLSCSPISGHRSVSWYQQTPGQGLQFLFEYFSETQRNKGNFPGRFSGRQFSNSRSEMNVSTLELGDSALYLCASSLMSGESSEQFFGPGTRLTVL.

This clonotype was counted between two and nine times. The chain couples TRBV20-1 to TRBJ2-1; 9 nucleotides line up with TRBD2. The V gene end was trimmed by 0 bases and the J gene end by 3 bases; junction bases not matched to a gene: 6. This CDR3 is 16 amino acids long. Germline V gene sequence: CDR1 DFQATT, CDR2 SNEGSKA (reference sequence). The CDR3 coding sequence is TGCAGTGCTAGAGATCATAGCGGGAGATTCTACAATGAGCAGTTCTTC. Protein product: CSARDHSGRFYNEQFF.

The chain has TRBV24-1 and TRBJ2-1, with 10 positions matching TRBD2. The length of the CDR3 is 17 residues. Germline values: CDR1 KGHDR, CDR2 SFDVKD. The V gene end was trimmed by 3 bases and the J gene end by 0 bases; junction bases not matched to a gene: 4. CDR3 region: CATSDAAGGSSYNEQFF. Here the CDR3 DNA reads TGTGCCACCAGTGATGCAGCGGGAGGGAGCTCCTACAATGAGCAGTTCTTC.

The CDR3 loop reads CAWTLMGGTAANYGYTF. The DNA for the CDR3 is TGTGCCTGGACCTTGATGGGGGGGACAGCAGCTAACTATGGCTACACCTTC. The rearrangement uses TRBV30 and TRBJ1-2; 7 nucleotides align to TRBD1. After removal of 4 bases from V and 0 bases from J, the junction contained 14 bases not matched to a gene. Looked up from germline, CDR1 is GTSNPN and CDR2 is SVGIG (reference sequence). CDR3 length equals 17 residues. The whole variable domain, remainder taken from reference TRBV30 and TRBJ1-2, is SQTIHQWPATLVQPVGSPLSLECTVEGTSNPNLYWYRQAAGRGLQLLFYSVGIGQISSEVPQNLSASRPQDRQFILSSKKLLLSDSGFYLCAWTLMGGTAANYGYTFGSGTRLTVV.

This clonotype was recorded at least ten times. This chain connects TRBV6-1 to TRBJ2-7, with TRBD1 matching over 9 bases. V gave up 5 bases and J gave up 4 bases; unmatched junction bases: 12. The CDR3 consists of 16 residues. Germline CDR1 MNHNS, CDR2 SASEGT. The CDR3 DNA is TGTGCCAGCAGTTCTTCCGGGGACAGGGTCTCGTACGAGCAGTACTTC. Amino acids: CASSSSGDRVSYEQYF.

The chain recombines TRBV3-1 with TRBJ2-7; possibly TRBD2 for D (5 bases). The CDR3 contains 15 residues. CDR1 is LGHDT, CDR2 YNNKEL, per germline (reference sequence). V lost 1 base and J 1 base, leaving 11 bases between the germline ends. The DNA of the CDR3 is TGTGCCAGCAGCCAAGGGGCGGGCCCTTCCTACGAGCAGTACTTC. This gives the protein CASSQGAGPSYEQYF.

V usage is TRBV14 and J usage is TRBJ2-3, with D perhaps matching TRBD1 or TRBD2 (10 bases each). This CDR3 spans 23 amino acids. Looked up from germline, CDR1 is SGHDN and CDR2 is FVKESK. Trimming took 1 base from V and 3 from J, leaving 35 bases between them. In DNA, the CDR3 is TGTGCCAGCAGCCAAGGAGGGACAGGGGCCAATTCTAGCGGGAGTTGGAGGACAGATACGCAGTATTTT. Translated, it gives CASSQGGTGANSSGSWRTDTQYF.

This clonotype was seen at least ten times. The J gene is TRBJ1-3, the V gene TRBV3-1; D gene uncertain. CDR1 is LGHDT, CDR2 YNNKEL, per germline (reference sequence). Trimming took off 4 bases at V and 2 bases at J, with 6 bases between the two ends. The CDR3 loop spans 13 amino acids. This CDR3 reads CASSPQAGNTIYF. Here the CDR3 DNA reads TGTGCCAGCAGCCCTCAAGCTGGAAACACCATATATTTT.

This clonotype was counted a few times. The chain couples TRBV10-2 to TRBJ2-3; D gene ambiguous. The CDR3 sequence is 15 residues long. Looked up from germline, CDR1 is WSHSY and CDR2 is SAAADI. The germline V and J ends were trimmed by 6 bases and 2 bases, with 15 bases remaining between them. The CDR3 nucleotides read TGCGCCAGCAGGGACGGTGGCCTACCCACAGATACGCAGTATTTT. Amino acid sequence: CASRDGGLPTDTQYF.

The genes are TRBV6-1 and TRBJ2-3; 9 nucleotides align to TRBD2. Losses at the gene ends were 7 bases for V and 5 bases for J; bases not matched to a gene: 7. The CDR3 sequence is 14 residues long. The germline V gene has CDR1 MNHNS and CDR2 SASEGT. DNA of the CDR3: TGTGCCAGCAAGGAGGGCGGGAGGGAAGATACGCAGTATTTT. It encodes CASKEGGREDTQYF.

Remarks on this clonotype: A junction boundary mismatches the germline segment, possibly from a read error. V gene TRBV24-1 combines with J gene TRBJ2-3; possible D gene TRBD2, 6 bases. CDR1 and CDR2 (germline): KGHDR, SFDVKD. CDR3 size: 17 residues. Here the CDR3 reads CATSDRGSGVGTDTRYF. The CDR3 coding sequence is TGTGCCACCAGTGATCGTGGCTCGGGAGTCGGCACAGATACGCGGTATTTT.

This clonotype was seen only a few times. This could be a read error, since a much larger clone is one nucleotide away. The chain combines TRBV5-1 with TRBJ2-3; the D is unclear. Germline CDR1 and CDR2: SGHRS and YFSETQ. This CDR3 contains 14 residues. The V end lost 7 bases, the J end lost 0 bases, and 12 bases lay between the germline ends. In DNA, the CDR3 is TGCGCCAGCGGCCTCGACTGGAGCACAGATACGCAGTATTTT. This sequence encodes CASGLDWSTDTQYF.

This clonotype was seen only a few times. V gene TRBV6-1 combines with J gene TRBJ2-7; TRBD1 agrees at 7 bases. Germline V CDR1 and CDR2: MNHNS, SASEGT. The CDR3 is 13 amino acids. After removal of 5 bases from V and 4 bases from J, the junction contained 5 bases not matched to a gene. The CDR3 DNA sequence: TGTGCCAGCAGTACCGACAGGGAATACGAGCAGTACTTC. Its protein is CASSTDREYEQYF.

This clonotype was found a few times. This chain connects TRBV7-9 to TRBJ2-4, with 9 bases lining up with TRBD1. Germline loops: CDR1 SEHNR, CDR2 FQNEAQ (reference sequence). V lost 3 bases to trimming and J lost 2 bases; unmatched junction nucleotides: 2. The CDR3 contains 15 residues. The CDR3: CASSFNRGPKNIQYF. In nucleotides, the CDR3 is TGTGCCAGCAGCTTCAACAGGGGGCCCAAAAACATTCAGTACTTC.

This clonotype was seen many times. This sequence joins TRBV11-2 and TRBJ2-7, with D possibly TRBD2 on 6 matching bases. There are 15 residues in the CDR3. V was trimmed by 1 base and J by 2 bases, leaving 12 bases between them. Germline V gene data show CDR1 as SGHAT and CDR2 as FQNNGV. The CDR3, as DNA: TGTGCCAGCAGCTTAGGTGGGCGGACTACCTACGAGCAGTACTTC. This codes for CASSLGGRTTYEQYF.

The V and J genes are TRBV29-1 and TRBJ2-5; 8 bases agree with TRBD1. The CDR3 consists of 12 residues. V dropped 8 bases and J dropped 5; count of bases not matched to a gene: 7. Germline V gene sequence: CDR1 SQVTM, CDR2 ANQGSEA. The DNA for the CDR3 is TGCAGCACGGACAGGGAAGGGGAGACCCAGTACTTC. Amino acid sequence: CSTDREGETQYF.

J is TRBJ2-2 and V is TRBV28; D is ambiguous. The V gene lost 9 bases and the J gene lost 1 base, with 9 bases spanning the gap. CDR1 and CDR2 (germline): MDHEN, SYDVKM. The CDR3 runs to 13 residues. Here the CDR3 DNA reads TGTGCCAGTATAACTGGGAACACCGGGGAGCTGTTTTTT. Translation: CASITGNTGELFF.

The chain employs TRBV5-6 and TRBJ2-1; 10 bases map to TRBD2. Trimming cost V 2 bases and J 6 bases; bases outside gene matches: 11. The CDR3 contains 17 residues. Per germline, CDR1 SGHDT and CDR2 YYEEEE. The CDR3 region is CASSFFSGRPSGNEQFF. The CDR3 DNA reads TGTGCCAGCAGCTTTTTTAGCGGGAGGCCCTCCGGCAATGAGCAGTTCTTC.